The source of this T cell receptor (beta chain) is a study of T cell repertoires in cytomegalovirus infection. Overall study: Both a matching HLA type and CMV infection were indicated by public TCR beta signatures.

Each CDR3 protein gets one entry after TCRdb re-called the reads with MiXCR. The table records around 530,000 distinct CDR3 sequences, about 25% of them present only once. This clonotype was detected a few times. This CDR3 spans 14 amino acids. The germline V gene has CDR1 SGHNT and CDR2 YYREEE (reference sequence). Trimming cost V 5 bases and J 5 bases, with 16 bases left between them. The clonotype originates from a human donor in good health (CMV status not recorded). Some clones in this sample may be carry-over from other donors' samples. Sample: PBMCs. This rearrangement joins TRBV5-4 to TRBJ2-5; D possibly corresponds to TRBD2 (5 bases). The CDR3 bases are TGTGCCAGCAGTCTGGACTCGTTATGGGAGACCCAGTACTTC. It translates to CASSLDSLWETQYF.